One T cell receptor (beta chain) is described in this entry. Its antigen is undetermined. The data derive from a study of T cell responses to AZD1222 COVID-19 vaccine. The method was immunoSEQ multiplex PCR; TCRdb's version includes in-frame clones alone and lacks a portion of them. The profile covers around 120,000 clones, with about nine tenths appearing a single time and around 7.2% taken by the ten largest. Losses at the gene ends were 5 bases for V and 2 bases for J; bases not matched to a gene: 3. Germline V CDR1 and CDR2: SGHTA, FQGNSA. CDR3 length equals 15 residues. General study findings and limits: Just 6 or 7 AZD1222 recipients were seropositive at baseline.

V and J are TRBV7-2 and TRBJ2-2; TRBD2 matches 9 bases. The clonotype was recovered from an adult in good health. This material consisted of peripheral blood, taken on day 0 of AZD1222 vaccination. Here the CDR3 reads CASSPSGENTGELFF. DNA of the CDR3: TGTGCCAGCAGCCCTAGCGGGGAAAACACCGGGGAGCTGTTTTTT.